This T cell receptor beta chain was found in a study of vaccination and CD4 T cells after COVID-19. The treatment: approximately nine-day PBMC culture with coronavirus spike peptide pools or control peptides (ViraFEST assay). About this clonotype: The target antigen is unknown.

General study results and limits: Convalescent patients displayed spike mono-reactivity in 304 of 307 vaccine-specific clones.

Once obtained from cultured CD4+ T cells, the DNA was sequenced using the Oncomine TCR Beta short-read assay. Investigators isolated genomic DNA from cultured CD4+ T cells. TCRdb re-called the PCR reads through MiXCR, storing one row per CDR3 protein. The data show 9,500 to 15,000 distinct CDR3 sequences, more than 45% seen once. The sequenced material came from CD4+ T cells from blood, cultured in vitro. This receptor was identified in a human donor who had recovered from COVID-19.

CDR3 loop: CASRAGFLVTEAFF. DNA of the CDR3: TGTGCCAGCAGAGCGGGATTCCTGGTAACTGAAGCTTTCTTT. V and J are TRBV28 and TRBJ1-1; no clear D. Germline loops: CDR1 MDHEN, CDR2 SYDVKM. CDR3 size: 14 residues. V shed 6 bases and J shed 5 bases, with 16 bases lying between them.